This entry lists 12 T cell receptor beta chains sequenced from one sample in a study of breast tumors, draining lymph nodes, adjacent tissues. TCRdb reanalysed the multiplex PCR reads using MiXCR and keeps one entry per CDR3 protein. Of 150,000 to 250,000 distinct CDR3 sequences in the sample, 25% to 40% were seen once. Breast cancer patients provided tissue from their axillary draining lymph nodes. Sequencing input: axillary lymph node tissue. The receptor source for this set is a female donor with breast cancer. Some clones in this sample may be carry-over from other donors' samples.

In this sample, this clonotype turned up a few times. The V and J genes are TRBV6-5 and TRBJ2-1; maybe TRBD2 (6 bases). CDR1 MNHEY and CDR2 SVGAGI come from the germline V gene. The CDR3 length is 15 residues. Trimming cost V 6 bases and J 5 bases, with 17 bases left between them. The CDR3 DNA follows: TGTGCCAGCAGGCACGGGAGTCCCATCCACAATGAGCAGTTCTTC. Protein sequence: CASRHGSPIHNEQFF.

This clonotype appeared many times. This chain links TRBV30 with TRBJ1-2, with unresolved D. CDR1 and CDR2 from the germline V gene are GTSNPN and SVGIG (reference sequence). V was pared by 0 bases and J by 5 bases, with 10 bases between. The CDR3 length is 13 residues. The CDR3 region has the DNA TGTGCCTGGAGTGTAGGAGGGCTATATGGCTACACCTTC. Protein: CAWSVGGLYGYTF.

This clonotype has more than one count but fewer than ten. For the CDR3, the DNA is TGTGCCAGCAGCTCGGGACAGGAGAACACTGAAGCTTTCTTT. Protein sequence: CASSSGQENTEAFF. This chain uses TRBV7-6 with TRBJ1-1; 8 bases are a match to TRBD1. After removal of 4 bases from V and 1 base from J, the junction contained 2 bases not matched to a gene. The CDR3 length is 14 residues. The V gene's germline CDR1 is SGHVS and CDR2 FNYEAQ.

This chain connects TRBV20-1 to TRBJ1-2; TRBD1 agrees at 7 bases. CDR1 is DFQATT, CDR2 SNEGSKA, per germline (reference sequence). V lost 6 bases and J lost 5; bases outside the gene matches: 9. The CDR3 is 13 amino acids. The CDR3 coding sequence is TGCAGTGCCAAATTCCGGACAGGATATGGCTACACCTTC. It is translated as CSAKFRTGYGYTF.

Ten or more counts support this clonotype. This chain connects TRBV7-8 to TRBJ2-5; TRBD1 agrees at 12 bases. There are 17 residues in the CDR3. Germline values: CDR1 SGHVS, CDR2 FQNEAQ. Trimming cost V 2 bases and J 2 bases; bases outside gene matches: 6. The CDR3 loop is CASSLRGQGAPQETQYF. Written as DNA, the CDR3 is TGTGCCAGCAGCTTAAGGGGACAGGGGGCCCCACAAGAGACCCAGTACTTC. The variable domain in full, completed from reference TRBV7-8 and TRBJ2-5, reads GAGVSQSPRYKVAKRGQDVALRCDPISGHVSLFWYQQALGQGPEFLTYFQNEAQLDKSGLPSDRFFAERPEGSVSTLKIQRTQQEDSAVYLCASSLRGQGAPQETQYFGPGTRLLVL.

V usage is TRBV12-3 or TRBV12-4 and J usage is TRBJ1-4; tentatively, D is TRBD1 (5 bases). The CDR3 runs to 20 residues. Trimming took off 6 bases at V and 4 bases at J, with 30 bases between the two ends. CDR3 amino acids: CASSYAGLAGGTGVNEKLFF. The CDR3 DNA reads TGTGCCAGCAGCTATGCGGGACTAGCGGGGGGAACAGGCGTTAATGAAAAACTGTTTTTT.

The chain uses TRBV9 and TRBJ1-1; no reliable D call. Germline lookup yields CDR1 SGDLS and CDR2 YYNGEE. CDR3 length: 15 amino acids. V was pared by 3 bases and J by 0 bases, with 12 bases between. The CDR3 DNA is TGTGCCAGCAGCGCTAGGAAATCCATGAACACTGAAGCTTTCTTT. Its protein product is CASSARKSMNTEAFF.

This clonotype was counted at least ten times. Written as DNA, the CDR3 is TGTGCCAGCAGCCAAGGGGGAAATTCACCCCTCCACTTT. Protein sequence: CASSQGGNSPLHF. The V call is TRBV3-1, the J call TRBJ1-6; no reliable D call. V was pared by 1 base and J by 7 bases, with 5 bases between. The CDR3 spans 13 residues. Germline lookup yields CDR1 LGHDT and CDR2 YNNKEL (reference sequence).

This clonotype was counted many times. The rearrangement uses TRBV28 and TRBJ1-3; no clear D gene. The CDR3 has 16 amino acids. Germline V gene sequence: CDR1 MDHEN, CDR2 SYDVKM. Trimming left V 5 bases short and J 0 bases short, with 14 bases between. The chain's CDR3 is CASSPTGFRSGNTIYF. CDR3 nucleotides: TGTGCCAGCAGTCCAACCGGGTTTCGCTCTGGAAACACCATATATTTT.

The chain carries TRBV5-8 and TRBJ1-2; 11 positions agree with TRBD1. There are 15 residues in the CDR3. Unmatched junction bases numbered 3, after V lost 3 bases and J lost 2 bases. Germline lookup yields CDR1 SGHTS and CDR2 YDEGEE. In DNA, the CDR3 is TGTGCCAGCAGCTCGGACAGGGGGCTGAACTATGGCTACACCTTC. Amino acid sequence: CASSSDRGLNYGYTF.

A remark on this clonotype: The CDR3 carries no conserved terminal phenylalanine or tryptophan, so it likely arises from a read error. The rearrangement joins TRBV9 to TRBJ2-5; D perhaps matches TRBD2 (5 bases). The germline gives CDR1 SGDLS, CDR2 YYNGEE. The CDR3 totals 13 residues. Trimming removed 3 bases from V and 2 bases from J, with 8 bases in between. The CDR3: CASSASRQETQYS. DNA for the CDR3: TGTGCCAGCAGCGCTAGCCGACAAGAGACCCAGTACTCC.

To note about this clonotype: This clone may be a read error of a much larger clone one base away. V usage is TRBV3-1 and J usage is TRBJ2-7; D is undetermined. This CDR3 region has 14 residues. Germline V gene lookup returns CDR1 LGHDT and CDR2 YNNKEL (reference sequence). This CDR3 is CAGSQKGASYEQYF. CDR3 in DNA: TGTGCCGGCAGCCAAAAGGGTGCCTCCTACGAGCAGTACTTC.